The present entry profiles one TCR beta chain with its context. This entry is derived from a study of T cell responses to AZD1222 COVID-19 vaccine. V gave up 2 bases and J gave up 4 bases, with 9 bases separating them. The CDR3 has 13 amino acids. Looked up from germline, CDR1 is MNHEY and CDR2 is SVGAGI. Method: immunoSEQ multiplex PCR; TCRdb's copy keeps in-frame clones and lacks some. Of roughly 150,000 clones listed, 80% to 95% were seen once; the top ten hold 2.3%. This sequence joins TRBV6-5 and TRBJ2-7; D perhaps matches TRBD2 (6 bases). This TCR came from an adult in good health. The sequences come from peripheral blood, collected on day 0 of AZD1222 vaccination. CDR3 sequence reads: CASSYNGGYEQYF. The CDR3 nucleotides read TGTGCCAGCAGTTACAATGGAGGGTACGAGCAGTACTTC.